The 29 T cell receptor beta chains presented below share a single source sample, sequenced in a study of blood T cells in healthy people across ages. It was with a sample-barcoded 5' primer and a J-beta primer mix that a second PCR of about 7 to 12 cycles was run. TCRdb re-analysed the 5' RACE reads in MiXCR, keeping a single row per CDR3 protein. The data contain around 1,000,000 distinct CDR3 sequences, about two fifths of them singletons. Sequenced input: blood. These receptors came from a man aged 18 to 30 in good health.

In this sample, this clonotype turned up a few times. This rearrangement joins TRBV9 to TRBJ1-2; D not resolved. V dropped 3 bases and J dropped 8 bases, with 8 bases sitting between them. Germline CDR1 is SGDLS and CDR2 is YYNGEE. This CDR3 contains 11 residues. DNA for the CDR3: TGTGCCAGCAGCGCGACGGACGGCTACACCTTC. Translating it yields CASSATDGYTF.

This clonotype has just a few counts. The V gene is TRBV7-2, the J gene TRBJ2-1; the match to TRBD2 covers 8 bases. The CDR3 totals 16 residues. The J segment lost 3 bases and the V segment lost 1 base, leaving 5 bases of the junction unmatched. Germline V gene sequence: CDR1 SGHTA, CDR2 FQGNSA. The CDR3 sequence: CASSLDIRGGYNEQFF. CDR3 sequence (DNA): TGTGCCAGCAGCTTAGATATCCGGGGGGGCTACAATGAGCAGTTCTTC. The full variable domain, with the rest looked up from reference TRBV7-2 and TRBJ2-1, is GAGVSQSPSNKVTEKGKDVELRCDPISGHTALYWYRQSLGQGLEFLIYFQGNSAPDKSGLPSDRFSAERTGGSVSTLTIQRTQQEDSAVYLCASSLDIRGGYNEQFFGPGTRLTVL.

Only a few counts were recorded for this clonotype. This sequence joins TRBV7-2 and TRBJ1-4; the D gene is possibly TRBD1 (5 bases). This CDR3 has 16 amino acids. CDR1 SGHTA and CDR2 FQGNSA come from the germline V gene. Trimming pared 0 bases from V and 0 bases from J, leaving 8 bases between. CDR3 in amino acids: CASSLAGTTTNEKLFF. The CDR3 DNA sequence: TGTGCCAGCAGCTTAGCAGGGACCACAACTAATGAAAAACTGTTTTTT.

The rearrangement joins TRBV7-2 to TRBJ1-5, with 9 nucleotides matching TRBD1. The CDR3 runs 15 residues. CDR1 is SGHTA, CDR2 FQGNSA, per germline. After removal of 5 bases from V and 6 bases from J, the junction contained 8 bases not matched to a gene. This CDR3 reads CASSPWTGEGQPQHF. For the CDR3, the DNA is TGTGCCAGCAGCCCTTGGACAGGGGAGGGTCAGCCCCAGCATTTT.

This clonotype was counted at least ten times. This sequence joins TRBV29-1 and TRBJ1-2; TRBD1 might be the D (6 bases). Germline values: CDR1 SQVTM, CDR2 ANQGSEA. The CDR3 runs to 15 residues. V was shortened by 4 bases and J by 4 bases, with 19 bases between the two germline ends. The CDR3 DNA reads TGCAGCGTTGGCGCACAGGGCCCCACGTCCTATGGCTACACCTTC. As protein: CSVGAQGPTSYGYTF. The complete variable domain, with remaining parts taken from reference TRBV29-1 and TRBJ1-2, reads SAVISQKPSRDICQRGTSLTIQCQVDSQVTMMFWYRQQPGQSLTLIATANQGSEATYESGFVIDKFPISRPNLTFSTLTVSNMSPEDSSIYLCSVGAQGPTSYGYTFGSGTRLTVV.

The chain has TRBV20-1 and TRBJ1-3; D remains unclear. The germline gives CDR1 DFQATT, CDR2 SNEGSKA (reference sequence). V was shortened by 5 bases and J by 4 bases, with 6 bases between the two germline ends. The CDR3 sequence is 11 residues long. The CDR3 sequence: CSAQVGNTIYF. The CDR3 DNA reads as TGCAGTGCTCAGGTCGGAAACACCATATATTTT.

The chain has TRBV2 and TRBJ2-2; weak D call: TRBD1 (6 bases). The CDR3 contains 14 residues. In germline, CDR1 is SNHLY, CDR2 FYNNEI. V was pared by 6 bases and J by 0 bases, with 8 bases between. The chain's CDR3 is CASRGGPNTGELFF. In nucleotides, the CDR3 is TGTGCCAGCAGAGGGGGACCGAACACCGGGGAGCTGTTTTTT.

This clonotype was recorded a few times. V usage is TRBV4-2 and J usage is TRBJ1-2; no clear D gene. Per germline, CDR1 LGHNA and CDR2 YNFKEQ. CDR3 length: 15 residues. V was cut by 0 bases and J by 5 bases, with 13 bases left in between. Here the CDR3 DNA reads TGTGCCAGCAGCCAAGAGGGCAGTGAAGGATATGGCTACACCTTC. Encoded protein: CASSQEGSEGYGYTF.

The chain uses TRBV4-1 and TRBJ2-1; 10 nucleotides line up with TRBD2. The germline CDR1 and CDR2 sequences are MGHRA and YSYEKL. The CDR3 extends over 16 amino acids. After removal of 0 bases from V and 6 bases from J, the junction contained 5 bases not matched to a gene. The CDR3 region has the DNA TGCGCCAGCAGCCAAGAAGGAGCGGGGGGGATCAATGAGCAGTTCTTC. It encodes CASSQEGAGGINEQFF.

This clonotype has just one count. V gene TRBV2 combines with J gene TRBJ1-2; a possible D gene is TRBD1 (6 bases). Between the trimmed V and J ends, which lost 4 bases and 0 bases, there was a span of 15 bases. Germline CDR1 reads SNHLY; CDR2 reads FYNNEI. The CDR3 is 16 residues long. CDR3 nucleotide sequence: TGTGCCAGCAGTGTGGACACAGGGACCTCTAACTATGGCTACACCTTC. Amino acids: CASSVDTGTSNYGYTF.

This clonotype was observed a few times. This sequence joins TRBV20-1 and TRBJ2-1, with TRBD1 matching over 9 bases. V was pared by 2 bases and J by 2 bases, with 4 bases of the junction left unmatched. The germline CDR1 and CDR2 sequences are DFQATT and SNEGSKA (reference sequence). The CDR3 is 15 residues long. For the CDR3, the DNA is TGCAGTGCTAGAAGTAGGGACAGGGCCTACAATGAGCAGTTCTTC. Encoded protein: CSARSRDRAYNEQFF.

Written as DNA, the CDR3 is TGTGCCAGCAGCCTAACTAGGGGGAATGAGCAGTTCTTC. Translated, it gives CASSLTRGNEQFF. The gene calls are TRBV7-6 and TRBJ2-1, with D perhaps TRBD1 (6 bases). The CDR3 has 13 amino acids. Germline V gene data show CDR1 as SGHVS and CDR2 as FNYEAQ. With 5 bases removed from V and 7 bases from J, the gap between germline ends came to 12 bases.

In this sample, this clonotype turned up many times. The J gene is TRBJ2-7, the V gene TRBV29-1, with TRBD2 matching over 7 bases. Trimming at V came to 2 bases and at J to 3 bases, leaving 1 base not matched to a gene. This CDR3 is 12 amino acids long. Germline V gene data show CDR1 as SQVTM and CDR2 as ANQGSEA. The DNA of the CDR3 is TGCAGCGTTGAAACTAGCGACTACGAGCAGTACTTC. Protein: CSVETSDYEQYF.

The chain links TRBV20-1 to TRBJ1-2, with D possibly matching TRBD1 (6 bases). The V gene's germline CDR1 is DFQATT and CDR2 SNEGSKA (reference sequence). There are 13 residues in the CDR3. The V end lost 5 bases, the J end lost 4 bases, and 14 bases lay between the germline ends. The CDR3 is CSAENRDSYGYTF. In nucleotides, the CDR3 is TGCAGTGCTGAGAACAGGGATAGCTATGGCTACACCTTC.

CDR3 bases: TGTGCCAGCAGTCGAGGACTAGCGGGGGGGCGGGGCAAAAACATTCAGTACTTC. It encodes CASSRGLAGGRGKNIQYF. The chain links TRBV12-3 or TRBV12-4 to TRBJ2-4; 15 nucleotides match TRBD2. The CDR3 has 18 amino acids. Trimming cost V 5 bases and J 3 bases; bases outside gene matches: 8.

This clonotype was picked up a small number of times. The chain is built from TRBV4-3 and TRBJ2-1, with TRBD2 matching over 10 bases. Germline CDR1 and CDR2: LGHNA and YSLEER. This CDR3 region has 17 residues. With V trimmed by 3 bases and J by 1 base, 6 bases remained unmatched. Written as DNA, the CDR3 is TGCGCCAGCAGCCAGTTTAGCGGGGGGTCTTCCTACAATGAGCAGTTCTTC. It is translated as CASSQFSGGSSYNEQFF.

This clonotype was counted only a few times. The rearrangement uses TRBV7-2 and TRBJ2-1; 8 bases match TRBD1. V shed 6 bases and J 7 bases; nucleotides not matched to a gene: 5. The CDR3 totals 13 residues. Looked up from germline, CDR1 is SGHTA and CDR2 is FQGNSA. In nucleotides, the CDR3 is TGTGCCAGCAGGCAACAGGGGGTAAATGAGCAGTTCTTC. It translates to CASRQQGVNEQFF. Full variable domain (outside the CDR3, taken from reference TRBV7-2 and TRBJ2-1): GAGVSQSPSNKVTEKGKDVELRCDPISGHTALYWYRQSLGQGLEFLIYFQGNSAPDKSGLPSDRFSAERTGGSVSTLTIQRTQQEDSAVYLCASRQQGVNEQFFGPGTRLTVL.

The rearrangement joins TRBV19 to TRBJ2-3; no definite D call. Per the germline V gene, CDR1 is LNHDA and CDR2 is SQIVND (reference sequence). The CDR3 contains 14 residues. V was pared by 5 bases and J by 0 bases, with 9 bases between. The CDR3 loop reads CASSPQLSTDTQYF. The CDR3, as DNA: TGTGCCAGTAGTCCCCAACTCAGCACAGATACGCAGTATTTT.

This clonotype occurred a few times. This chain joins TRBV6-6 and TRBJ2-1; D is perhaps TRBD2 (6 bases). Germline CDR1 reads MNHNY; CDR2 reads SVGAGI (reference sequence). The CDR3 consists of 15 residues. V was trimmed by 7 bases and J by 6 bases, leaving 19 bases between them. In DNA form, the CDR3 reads TGTGCCAGCAACCTCGGGCGCGGGGCGGGCAATGAGCAGTTCTTC. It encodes CASNLGRGAGNEQFF.

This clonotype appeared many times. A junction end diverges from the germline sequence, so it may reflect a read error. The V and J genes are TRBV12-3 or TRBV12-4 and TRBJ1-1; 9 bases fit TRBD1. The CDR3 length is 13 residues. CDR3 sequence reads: CASSLGQGSEAFF. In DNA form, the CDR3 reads TGCGCCAGCAGCTTAGGACAGGGGTCTGAAGCTTTCTTT.

CDR3 protein: CSARDFGDGELFF. CDR3 coding DNA: TGCAGTGCTCGGGATTTCGGAGACGGGGAGCTGTTTTTT. The rearrangement joins TRBV20-1 to TRBJ2-2; tentatively, D is TRBD2 (5 bases). Trimming stripped 5 bases from V and 7 bases from J, with 14 bases between. The CDR3 loop spans 13 amino acids. The germline gives CDR1 DFQATT, CDR2 SNEGSKA (reference sequence).

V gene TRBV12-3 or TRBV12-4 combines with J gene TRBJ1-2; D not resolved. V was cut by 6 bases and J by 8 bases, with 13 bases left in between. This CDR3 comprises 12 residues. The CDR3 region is CASRGSGEGYTF. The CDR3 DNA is TGTGCCAGCAGGGGCAGCGGAGAAGGCTACACCTTC.

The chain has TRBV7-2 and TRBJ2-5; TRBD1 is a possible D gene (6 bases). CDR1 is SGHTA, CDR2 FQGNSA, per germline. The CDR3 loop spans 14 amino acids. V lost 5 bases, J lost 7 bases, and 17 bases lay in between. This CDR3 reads CASSPNRVQATQYF. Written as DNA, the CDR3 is TGTGCCAGCAGCCCAAACAGGGTTCAGGCGACCCAGTACTTC.

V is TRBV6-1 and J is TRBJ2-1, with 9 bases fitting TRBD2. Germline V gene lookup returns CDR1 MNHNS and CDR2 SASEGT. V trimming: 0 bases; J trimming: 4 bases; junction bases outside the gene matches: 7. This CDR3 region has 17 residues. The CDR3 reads CASSEASAGGLYNEQFF. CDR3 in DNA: TGTGCCAGCAGTGAAGCTTCCGCGGGGGGGCTTTACAATGAGCAGTTCTTC.

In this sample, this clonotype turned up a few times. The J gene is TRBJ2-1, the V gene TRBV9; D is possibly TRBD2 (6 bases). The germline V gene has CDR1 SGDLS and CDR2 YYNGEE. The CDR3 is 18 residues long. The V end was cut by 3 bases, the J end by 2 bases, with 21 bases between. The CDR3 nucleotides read TGTGCCAGCAGCGACGACTATTCCGGGCGGGGAGCCTACAATGAGCAGTTCTTC. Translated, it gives CASSDDYSGRGAYNEQFF.

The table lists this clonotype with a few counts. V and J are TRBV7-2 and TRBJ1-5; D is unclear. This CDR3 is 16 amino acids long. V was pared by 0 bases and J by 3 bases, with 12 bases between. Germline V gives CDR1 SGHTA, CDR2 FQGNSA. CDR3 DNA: TGTGCCAGCAGCTTAGCGTACACTTTTCCCAATCAGCCCCAGCATTTT. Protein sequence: CASSLAYTFPNQPQHF. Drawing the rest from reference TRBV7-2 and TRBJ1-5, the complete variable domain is GAGVSQSPSNKVTEKGKDVELRCDPISGHTALYWYRQSLGQGLEFLIYFQGNSAPDKSGLPSDRFSAERTGGSVSTLTIQRTQQEDSAVYLCASSLAYTFPNQPQHFGDGTRLSIL.

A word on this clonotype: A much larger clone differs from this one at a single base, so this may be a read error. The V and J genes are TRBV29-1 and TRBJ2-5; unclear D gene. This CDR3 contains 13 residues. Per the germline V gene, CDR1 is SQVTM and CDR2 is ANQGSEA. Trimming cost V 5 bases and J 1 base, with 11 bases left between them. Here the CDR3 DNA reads TGCAGCGTTAAGCTCCAGGCCCAAGAGACCCAGTACTTC. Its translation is CSVKLQAQETQYF.

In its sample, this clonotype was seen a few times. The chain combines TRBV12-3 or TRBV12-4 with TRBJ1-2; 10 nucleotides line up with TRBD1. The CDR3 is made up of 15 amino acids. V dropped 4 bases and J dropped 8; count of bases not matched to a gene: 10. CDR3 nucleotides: TGTGCCAGCAGTTCTCCCCGGGACAGGGGTCAAGGCTACACCTTC. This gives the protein CASSSPRDRGQGYTF.

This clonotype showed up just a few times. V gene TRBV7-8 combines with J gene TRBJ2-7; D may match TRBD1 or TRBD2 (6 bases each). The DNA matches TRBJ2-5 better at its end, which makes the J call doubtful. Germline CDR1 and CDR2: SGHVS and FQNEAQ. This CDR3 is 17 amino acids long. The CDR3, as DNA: TGTGCCAGCAGCCCATTCACGACAGGAGGGTTTGGAGAGACCCAGTACTTC. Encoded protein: CASSPFTTGGFGETQYF.